This T cell receptor (beta chain) is drawn from a study of shared clonotypes between healthy human individuals. Study-wide points: Sampling covered blood only; tissue repertoires likely differ. Researchers found naive subsets generally carried larger estimated richness than memory subsets. Generation probability values for non-shared clonotypes were lower than those for clonotypes shared by all four donors.

Sorted-subset replicate PCRs used roughly 220 ng DNA, approximately 33,000 T cell genomes. Only in-frame clones appear in the TCRdb table, and some are missing; sequencing was by immunoSEQ multiplex PCR. The repertoire holds some 2,100,000 clones, with 90% to 96% as singletons. Per germline, CDR1 MNHEY and CDR2 SVGAGI. V lost 6 bases, J lost 2 bases, and 11 bases lay in between. CDR3 length equals 13 residues. In regard to this clone: What it recognizes is unknown.

This TCR derives from a man between 18 and 29 years old in good health. This chain connects TRBV6-5 to TRBJ2-7; D remains ambiguous. Material: naive CD4+ T cells sorted from blood. The subset denotes: CD45RA+ positively selected. The CDR3 loop reads CASRPLEAYEQYF. CDR3 in DNA: TGTGCCAGCAGGCCCTTGGAAGCCTACGAGCAGTACTTC.